A single TCR beta chain is shown here with its context. Antigen unknown. Among the donors, all were Caucasian adults who lived in Nashville, Tennessee. The record originates from a study of shared clonotypes between healthy human individuals. General study findings and limits: Naive subsets usually exceeded memory subsets in estimated richness. Collection of samples was limited to blood; tissue repertoires likely differ.

The assay was run at deep level. Assay used: immunoSEQ multiplex PCR; TCRdb lists only in-frame clones, some missing. The repertoire consists of more than 400,000 clones, with 95% to 97% occurring once and the leading ten covering around 0.067%. The CDR3 has 15 amino acids. The V end was cut by 0 bases, the J end by 8 bases, with 14 bases between. Per germline, CDR1 SGHNT and CDR2 YYREEE (reference sequence). Material: naive CD4+ T cells sorted from blood. The sample's subset: CD45RA+ positively selected. The rearrangement uses TRBV5-4 and TRBJ1-4, with D unclear. The sequence was collected from a woman aged 25 to 45 in good health. The CDR3: CASSLASDRLEKLFF. The CDR3, as DNA: TGTGCCAGCAGCTTGGCGTCGGACCGTTTAGAAAAACTGTTTTTT.